This TCR beta chain originates from a study of CD4 T cell repertoires in COVID-19. Study observations and caveats: Two or all three memory subsets shared several highly expanded SARS-CoV-2-reactive clonotypes. In SARS-CoV and/or HKU1 spike cultures, between about 6.5 and 28% of SARS-CoV-2 clonotypes reappeared.

Method: immunoSEQ multiplex PCR; TCRdb's copy keeps in-frame clones and lacks some. The sample lists some 80,000 clones; 83% were seen once. Donors had recovered from mild-to-severe COVID-19. The memory T cells were sequenced right after ex vivo isolation, without culture. Trimming pared 5 bases from V and 2 bases from J, leaving 12 bases between. The CDR3 consists of 14 residues. CDR1 and CDR2 from the germline V gene are MNHEY and SMNVEV (reference sequence). On this clone: Its antigen is still unknown.

The chain links TRBV27 to TRBJ1-2, with D possibly matching TRBD1 (5 bases). This receptor was taken from a human donor who had COVID-19. The specimen comprised CD4+ T cells from peripheral blood, sampled after recovery from COVID-19. The CDR3 loop reads CASSGSRGNYGYTF. The CDR3 DNA reads TGTGCCAGCAGTGGGAGTCGGGGCAACTATGGCTACACCTTC.